The 16 T cell receptor beta chains presented below share a single source sample, sequenced in a study of response to subunit inactivated influenza vaccine. TCRdb reanalysed the RT-PCR reads using MiXCR and keeps one entry per CDR3 protein. The sample contains about 530,000 distinct CDR3 sequences, 10% to 15% of which appear only once. The material was PBMCs from blood, obtained about 6 weeks after vaccination. The origin of the receptors is a man in his fifties or sixties who received an inactivated influenza vaccine.

This clonotype was seen more than once but under ten times. This chain uses TRBV10-3 with TRBJ2-1; no reliable D call. With 7 bases removed from V and 7 bases from J, the gap between germline ends came to 11 bases. The CDR3 extends over 12 amino acids. Germline CDR1 reads ENHRY; CDR2 reads SYGVKD. CDR3 DNA: TGTGCCATCACCTCTGAGCCGAATGAGCAGTTCTTC. Protein product: CAITSEPNEQFF.

V gene TRBV30 combines with J gene TRBJ2-7; 10 bases fit TRBD1. After removal of 0 bases from V and 4 bases from J, the junction contained 6 bases not matched to a gene. CDR3 size: 15 residues. CDR1 is GTSNPN, CDR2 SVGIG, per germline (reference sequence). The CDR3 reads CAWSVGPGQGYEQYF. DNA of the CDR3: TGTGCCTGGAGTGTGGGACCGGGACAGGGGTACGAGCAGTACTTC.

The chain is built from TRBV5-1 and TRBJ2-5, with D hard to call. This CDR3 spans 16 amino acids. Germline values: CDR1 SGHRS, CDR2 YFSETQ. The V gene lost 1 base and the J gene lost 2 bases, with 15 bases spanning the gap. The CDR3 DNA is TGCGCCAGCAGCTTGTCCCCCGCGGTCTGGCAAGAGACCCAGTACTTC. Residues: CASSLSPAVWQETQYF.

Many counts were recorded for this clonotype. The DNA for the CDR3 is TGTGCCAGCAGCAAGAACATGGGACTAGCGGGCTCCTACGAGCAGTACTTC. It is translated as CASSKNMGLAGSYEQYF. The chain joins TRBV5-5 to TRBJ2-7, with TRBD2 matching over 12 bases. The CDR3 is 17 residues long. CDR1 is SGHKS and CDR2 is YYEKEE in the germline V gene (reference sequence). V trimming: 4 bases; J trimming: 0 bases; junction bases outside the gene matches: 8.

The chain is built from TRBV6-1 and TRBJ2-6, with 12 bases matching TRBD1. Trimming removed 2 bases from V and 1 base from J; junction bases left unmatched: 9. Germline assignment: CDR1 MNHNS and CDR2 SASEGT. The CDR3 extends over 20 amino acids. The CDR3 loop reads CASSEIFQGQGASGANVLTF. The CDR3 DNA is TGTGCCAGCAGTGAAATATTTCAGGGACAGGGGGCGTCTGGGGCCAACGTCCTGACTTTC.

J is TRBJ1-4 and V is TRBV6-5; maybe TRBD1 (5 bases). CDR1 and CDR2 from the germline V gene are MNHEY and SVGAGI. This CDR3 spans 14 amino acids. Between the trimmed V and J ends, which lost 2 bases and 7 bases, there was a span of 11 bases. Here the CDR3 reads CASSYRGSGEKLFF. In DNA, the CDR3 is TGTGCCAGCAGTTACAGGGGCAGCGGTGAAAAACTGTTTTTT.

This clonotype was detected a few times. The chain is built from TRBV7-9 and TRBJ2-7, with TRBD2 as a possible D gene (6 bases). From germline, CDR1 is SEHNR and CDR2 FQNEAQ (reference sequence). This CDR3 region has 15 residues. The V gene lost 2 bases and the J gene lost 0 bases, with 11 bases spanning the gap. CDR3 residues: CASSLQAGGSYEQYF. Written as DNA, the CDR3 is TGTGCCAGCAGCTTACAAGCGGGCGGCTCCTACGAGCAGTACTTC. Full variable domain (remainder filled in from reference TRBV7-9 and TRBJ2-7): DTGVSQNPRHKITKRGQNVTFRCDPISEHNRLYWYRQTLGQGPEFLTYFQNEAQLEKSRLLSDRFSAERPKGSFSTLEIQRTEQGDSAMYLCASSLQAGGSYEQYFGPGTRLTVT.

This clonotype was counted only a few times. The V and J genes are TRBV7-2 and TRBJ2-7; D gene ambiguous. V lost 5 bases and J lost 3, with 8 bases in between. Germline CDR1 reads SGHTA; CDR2 reads FQGNSA. CDR3 size: 12 residues. CDR3 residues: CASSPAHYEQYF. The CDR3 DNA reads TGTGCCAGCAGCCCTGCCCACTACGAGCAGTACTTC.

This clonotype showed up many times. The chain carries TRBV10-3 and TRBJ2-1; 12 positions agree with TRBD2. Germline trimming cut 5 bases from V and 7 bases from J; bases unmatched to any gene: 3. CDR1 is ENHRY and CDR2 is SYGVKD in the germline V gene. CDR3 length: 14 residues. The CDR3 is CAISLAGGHNEQFF. CDR3 bases: TGTGCCATCAGTCTAGCGGGGGGGCATAATGAGCAGTTCTTC.

The chain links TRBV10-3 to TRBJ2-7; the match to TRBD2 covers 9 bases. CDR3 length: 16 amino acids. Per the germline V gene, CDR1 is ENHRY and CDR2 is SYGVKD. Trimming cost V 4 bases and J 7 bases; bases outside gene matches: 14. The CDR3 coding sequence is TGTGCCATCAGTGGCAACCCGCTAGCGGGATTGGGGGAGCAGTACTTC. Its translation is CAISGNPLAGLGEQYF.

V usage is TRBV24-1 and J usage is TRBJ2-1; TRBD1 matches 9 bases. Trimming removed 4 bases from V and 4 bases from J; junction bases left unmatched: 1. The CDR3 totals 14 residues. Germline-derived CDR1 and CDR2 are KGHDR and SFDVKD. The CDR3 sequence: CATSEDRGYNEQFF. The CDR3 DNA reads as TGTGCCACCAGTGAGGACAGGGGTTACAATGAGCAGTTCTTC.

This sequence joins TRBV7-8 and TRBJ2-7; 7 positions agree with TRBD2. The CDR3 is made up of 12 amino acids. The V and J ends lost 4 bases and 7 bases, in that order; junction bases with no gene match: 4. Germline CDR1 reads SGHVS; CDR2 reads FQNEAQ. CDR3 nucleotides: TGTGCCAGCAGCTCGACTAGCTGGGAGCAGTACTTC. Translated: CASSSTSWEQYF.

This clonotype was seen a few times. The genes are TRBV7-2 and TRBJ1-1; weak D call: TRBD1 (6 bases). Per the germline V gene, CDR1 is SGHTA and CDR2 is FQGNSA. V gave up 3 bases and J gave up 6 bases, with 8 bases separating them. This CDR3 is 12 amino acids long. CDR3 protein: CASSFRGAEAFF. The CDR3, as DNA: TGTGCCAGCAGCTTCAGGGGAGCTGAAGCTTTCTTT.

The chain carries TRBV11-2 and TRBJ2-7, with TRBD2 identical over 9 bases. Trimming cost V 3 bases and J 2 bases; bases outside gene matches: 2. Germline V gene data show CDR1 as SGHAT and CDR2 as FQNNGV. This CDR3 spans 14 amino acids. The CDR3 spells CASSFASGAYEQYF. The CDR3 DNA reads TGTGCCAGCAGCTTTGCTAGCGGGGCCTACGAGCAGTACTTC.

The chain has TRBV4-3 and TRBJ2-2; possible D gene TRBD1, 6 bases. CDR3 length: 16 residues. CDR1 LGHNA and CDR2 YSLEER come from the germline V gene. V dropped 0 bases and J dropped 0 bases, with 8 bases sitting between them. This chain's CDR3 is CASSQETGSNTGELFF. The CDR3 nucleotides are TGCGCCAGCAGCCAAGAGACAGGTTCGAACACCGGGGAGCTGTTTTTT.

V gene TRBV10-3 combines with J gene TRBJ2-3, with 8 nucleotides matching TRBD1. Looked up from germline, CDR1 is ENHRY and CDR2 is SYGVKD. The CDR3 sequence is 15 residues long. J gave up 3 bases and V 2 bases, and 4 bases lay outside the gene matches. Here the CDR3 DNA reads TGTGCCATCAGTGAGGGACAGGGTAGGACAGATACGCAGTATTTT. Translated: CAISEGQGRTDTQYF.